This TCR beta chain was documented in a study of T cells in Graves' hyperthyroidism and ophthalmopathy. Looking at the study overall: Peripheral blood sampling occurred at initial diagnosis, before any treatment.

Germline CDR1 is MDHEN and CDR2 is SYDVKM. With 5 bases clipped from V and 1 base from J, the junction kept 5 bases outside the gene matches. This CDR3 has 15 residues. Ophthalmopathy patients had moderate-to-severe active disease, CAS ≥3, NOSPECS ≥4, and disease duration under 3 months. PBMCs stemmed from 10 ml fresh peripheral blood. Amplification of TCR beta CDR3 regions was performed using RNA transcripts as template. During a first-round RT-PCR of the TCR CDR3, the HTBI primer set was used. TCRdb processed the multiplex PCR reads anew with MiXCR; each CDR3 protein has one entry. The sample shows 600,000 or so distinct CDR3 sequences, about 14% of them seen only once.

The sequenced sample consisted of blood. V usage is TRBV28 and J usage is TRBJ2-4, with TRBD2 identical over 7 bases. This clonotype was sampled from a woman in her 50s with Graves' ophthalmopathy. CDR3 loop: CASSVGGGAKNIQYF. The DNA for the CDR3 is TGTGCCAGCAGTGTGGGGGGGGGGGCCAAAAACATTCAGTACTTC.